Listed here are 13 T cell receptor beta chains from one sample, sequenced in a study of CD8 T cells in ankylosing spondylitis. TCRdb re-derived calls from the 5' RACE reads in MiXCR, one entry per CDR3 protein. The profile covers approximately 35,000 distinct CDR3 sequences, with roughly 13% appearing a single time and around 33% taken by the ten largest. Sequenced: synovial fluid, either unsorted or a sorted T cell fraction (not recorded which). Receptors originate from a male donor with ankylosing spondylitis.

This clonotype has only one observation. V gene TRBV30 combines with J gene TRBJ1-5, with TRBD1 identical over 9 bases. The germline CDR1 and CDR2 sequences are GTSNPN and SVGIG (reference sequence). J gave up 5 bases and V 1 base, and 0 bases lay outside the gene matches. The CDR3 is made up of 13 amino acids. CDR3 in DNA: TGTGCCTGGAGTGGGGACAGGGATCAGCCCCAGCATTTT. Translated: CAWSGDRDQPQHF. The whole variable domain, remainder taken from reference TRBV30 and TRBJ1-5, is SQTIHQWPATLVQPVGSPLSLECTVEGTSNPNLYWYRQAAGRGLQLLFYSVGIGQISSEVPQNLSASRPQDRQFILSSKKLLLSDSGFYLCAWSGDRDQPQHFGDGTRLSIL.

Many counts were recorded for this clonotype. The V and J genes are TRBV7-2 and TRBJ2-7; D unresolved. Germline assignment: CDR1 SGHTA and CDR2 FQGNSA. CDR3 length equals 13 residues. V was shortened by 6 bases and J by 3 bases, with 12 bases between the two germline ends. The CDR3 sequence is CASREQLYYEQYF. The CDR3 coding sequence is TGTGCCAGCAGAGAACAATTGTACTACGAGCAGTACTTC. The entire variable domain, with the rest obtained from reference TRBV7-2 and TRBJ2-7, is as follows: GAGVSQSPSNKVTEKGKDVELRCDPISGHTALYWYRQSLGQGLEFLIYFQGNSAPDKSGLPSDRFSAERTGGSVSTLTIQRTQQEDSAVYLCASREQLYYEQYFGPGTRLTVT.

Details on this clonotype: One junction end does not reproduce the germline sequence, and a read error may be involved. V is TRBV19 and J is TRBJ2-3; 9 positions agree with TRBD1. Germline V gives CDR1 LNHDA, CDR2 SQIVND (reference sequence). The CDR3 runs to 16 residues. CDR3 region: CARSIPPGQGTDTQYF. The CDR3 DNA sequence: TGTGCCCGTAGTATCCCTCCGGGACAGGGCACAGATACTCAGTATTTT.

This clonotype was counted between two and nine times. V is TRBV12-3 or TRBV12-4 and J is TRBJ1-1, with D uncertain. This CDR3 region has 16 residues. The V end was cut by 2 bases, the J end by 1 base, with 14 bases between. The CDR3 region has the DNA TGTGCCAGCAGTTTATGGTGGTGGGCCACGAACACTGAAGCTTTCTTT. Its protein is CASSLWWWATNTEAFF.

V usage is TRBV5-1 and J usage is TRBJ2-3, with TRBD2 identical over 14 bases. Germline V gene lookup returns CDR1 SGHRS and CDR2 YFSETQ. This CDR3 is built from 16 residues. V lost 4 bases and J lost 4; bases outside the gene matches: 5. The chain's CDR3 is CASSGTSGSRSDTQYF. The CDR3 DNA reads as TGCGCCAGCAGCGGGACTAGCGGGAGTCGATCAGATACGCAGTATTTT.

This clonotype was observed many times. The chain recombines TRBV28 with TRBJ1-1; D is uncertain. V was clipped by 2 bases and J by 11 bases, with 15 bases between them. Germline V gene data show CDR1 as MDHEN and CDR2 as SYDVKM. This CDR3 is 13 amino acids long. The CDR3 coding sequence is TGTGCCAGCAGTTTAAAGCGTGCCCTCGGGGCTTTCTTT. Protein: CASSLKRALGAFF.

The chain combines TRBV2 with TRBJ2-1; perhaps D is TRBD1 or TRBD2 (6 bases each). The CDR3 is made up of 13 amino acids. Germline assignment: CDR1 SNHLY and CDR2 FYNNEI. The germline V and J ends were trimmed by 8 bases and 8 bases, with 16 bases remaining between them. The CDR3 sequence is CASRLLEGDEQFF. CDR3 sequence (DNA): TGTGCCAGCCGCCTCCTGGAGGGGGATGAGCAGTTCTTC. The whole variable domain, remainder taken from reference TRBV2 and TRBJ2-1, is EPEVTQTPSHQVTQMGQEVILRCVPISNHLYFYWYRQILGQKVEFLVSFYNNEISEKSEIFDDQFSVERPDGSNFTLKIRSTKLEDSAMYFCASRLLEGDEQFFGPGTRLTVL.

This chain connects TRBV20-1 to TRBJ1-4; possible D gene TRBD1, 5 bases. Looked up from germline, CDR1 is DFQATT and CDR2 is SNEGSKA (reference sequence). This CDR3 has 17 residues. The V end was cut by 0 bases, the J end by 2 bases, with 16 bases between. The CDR3 sequence: CSARDLFGGRTNEKLFF. The CDR3 bases are TGCAGTGCTAGAGATCTATTTGGGGGGAGGACTAATGAAAAACTGTTTTTT.

Ten or more counts support this clonotype. This chain joins TRBV20-1 and TRBJ2-3; 7 bases fit TRBD2. V lost 5 bases to trimming and J lost 0 bases; unmatched junction nucleotides: 11. This CDR3 is 16 amino acids long. Germline CDR1 DFQATT, CDR2 SNEGSKA (reference sequence). The CDR3 DNA reads TGCAGTGCTGGGTCTTCGGCGGGGGTTAGCACAGATACGCAGTATTTT. The encoded protein is CSAGSSAGVSTDTQYF.

The gene calls are TRBV24-1 and TRBJ2-1, with no clear D. From germline, CDR1 is KGHDR and CDR2 SFDVKD. Trimming shortened V by 3 bases and J by 3 bases, and 17 bases separated the two germline ends. This CDR3 spans 17 amino acids. The CDR3 loop is CATSDAPGAKIYNEQFF. The CDR3 DNA follows: TGTGCCACCAGTGATGCCCCCGGAGCGAAAATCTACAATGAGCAGTTCTTC.

V and J are TRBV2 and TRBJ2-1; D is possibly TRBD2 (6 bases). The CDR3 is 14 residues long. Trimming shortened V by 6 bases and J by 3 bases, and 12 bases separated the two germline ends. Germline V gives CDR1 SNHLY, CDR2 FYNNEI. This CDR3 is CASSRTSIYNEQFF. Here the CDR3 DNA reads TGTGCCAGCAGCAGAACTAGCATCTACAATGAGCAGTTCTTC.

This clonotype was observed at least ten times. The V gene is TRBV5-4, the J gene TRBJ2-1, with D possibly matching TRBD2 (6 bases). Germline V gene sequence: CDR1 SGHNT, CDR2 YYREEE (reference sequence). V was clipped by 0 bases and J by 4 bases, with 11 bases between them. The CDR3 is 15 residues long. CDR3 in amino acids: CASSLVADGYNEQFF. The CDR3 bases are TGTGCCAGCAGCTTGGTAGCGGATGGGTACAATGAGCAGTTCTTC.

This chain uses TRBV12-3 or TRBV12-4 with TRBJ2-6, with unresolved D. This CDR3 spans 17 amino acids. Trimming removed 5 bases at V and 0 bases at J, with 14 bases between. The CDR3 bases are TGTGCCAGCAGTCAATATAGACTGAACTCTGGGGCCAACGTCCTGACTTTC. Its protein is CASSQYRLNSGANVLTF.